This T cell receptor beta chain is from a study of blood T cell repertoires in COVID-19 (dated by TCRdb to 2018 to 2021). The study in broad terms: The collaborator samples originated in the United States, Italy and Spain and spanned the acute and convalescent phases of COVID-19. The material from the prospective study consisted of cDNA or gDNA derived from T cells, B-cell-depleted T cells, or PBMCs. The dataset comprised deeply sampled blood TCRbeta repertoires from subjects exposed to, actively infected with, or recovered from COVID-19. A freely available public database, intended as a resource for researchers studying the immune response to SARS-CoV-2, is where the repertoires were released. The samples were drawn from two sources: the first 160 participants of the ongoing ImmuneRACE study, and 1,000 to 1,500 subjects contributed by 6 global collaborators. Nearly every sample came with metadata listing a de-identified subject ID, COVID-19 status, age in years and sex. Where available, HLA class I and class II types were obtained from metadata supplied by the sample provider rather than from assay-based typing.

Its CDR3 holds 16 amino acids, cysteine through phenylalanine. Only the CDR3 DNA is retained, 48 bases long and in frame from the first base. TCRbeta CDR3 regions were amplified from genomic DNA using the immunoSEQ Assay, a bias-controlled multiplex PCR. In the paper's pipeline: The number of nucleated cells in each sample was estimated from the amplification of reference gene primers within the assay. To quantify the absolute abundance of each unique TCRbeta CDR3 rearrangement, sequence reads were collapsed and filtered. For each sample, productive Simpson clonality was calculated as the square root of Simpson's diversity index across productive rearrangements. The immuneACCESS repertoire file appears here via TCRdb, limited to in-frame rearrangements. These files lack a portion of the clones; in checked studies, under half of the deficit traces to unresolved V genes, and the cause of the others is not known. The V and J calls and clone size were taken over from that table, and D and trimming were inferred from the DNA. Within this sample are some 250,000 clones, with roughly nine tenths of them counted one time only. The ten biggest clones cover 4% of the sample.

Results and caveats for the whole study, not just this receptor: The quantity of clinical and demographic metadata differed by source and by participant and was supplied without curation.

Participants in the prospective study were aged about 18 to 95 years, lived in under 30 United States geographic areas, and enrolled through a virtual design. In the prospective study, cohorts were assigned on the basis of participant-reported clinical history obtained from a screening survey and a study questionnaire. In the prospective study, whole blood, serum and a nasopharyngeal or oropharyngeal swab were collected from each participant by mobile phlebotomists. Participants in the prospective study had the option to provide additional blood draws and questionnaires over a roughly 2-month period. Blood samples from the prospective study were shipped frozen or at room temperature prior to DNA extraction. In the case of this clone: Its recognized antigen is unknown. The input lacks base qualities; no much larger clone sits a single base away.

The TCR was taken from a woman aged 25 to 39 with acute COVID-19. Sequenced material: PBMCs or T cells enriched from blood (not recorded which). This chain joins TRBV21-1 to TRBJ2-3; TRBD2 is the table's D call, not checked against the DNA. TRBV21-1 is an annotated pseudogene. The CDR3 region has the sequence CASSKAPRTRGDTQYF. DNA sequence: TGTGCCAGCAGCAAAGCGCCCCGGACTAGGGGAGATACGCAGTATTTT.